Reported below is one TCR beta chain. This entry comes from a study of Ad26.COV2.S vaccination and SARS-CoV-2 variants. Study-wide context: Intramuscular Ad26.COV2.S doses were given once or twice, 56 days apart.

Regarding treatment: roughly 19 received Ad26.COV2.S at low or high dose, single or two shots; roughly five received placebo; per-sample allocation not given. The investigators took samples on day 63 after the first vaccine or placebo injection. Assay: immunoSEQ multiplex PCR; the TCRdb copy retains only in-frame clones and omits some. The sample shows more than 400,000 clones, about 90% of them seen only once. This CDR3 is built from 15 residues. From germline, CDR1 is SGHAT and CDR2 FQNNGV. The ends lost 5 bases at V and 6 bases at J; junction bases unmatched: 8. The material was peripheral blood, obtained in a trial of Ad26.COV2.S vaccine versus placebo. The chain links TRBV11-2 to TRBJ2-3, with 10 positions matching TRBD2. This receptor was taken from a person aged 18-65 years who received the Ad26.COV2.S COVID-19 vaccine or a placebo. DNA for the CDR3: TGTGCCAGCAGCAGGACTAGCGGAAGGGGGGATACGCAGTATTTT. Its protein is CASSRTSGRGDTQYF. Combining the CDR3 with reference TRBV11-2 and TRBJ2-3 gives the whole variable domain EAGVAQSPRYKIIEKRQSVAFWCNPISGHATLYWYQQILGQGPKLLIQFQNNGVVDDSQLPKDRFSAERLKGVDSTLKIQPAKLEDSAVYLCASSRTSGRGDTQYFGPGTRLTVL.